This T cell receptor (beta chain) was recorded in a study of T cell responses to AZD1222 COVID-19 vaccine. The germline V and J ends were trimmed by 4 bases and 1 base, with 14 bases remaining between them. Germline V gives CDR1 LGHDT, CDR2 YNNKEL (reference sequence). The CDR3 runs 15 residues. Second-dose timings of about 4 or about 12 weeks were pooled. TCRdb's copy holds only in-frame clones and misses some; the assay was immunoSEQ multiplex PCR. Of some 150,000 clones in the sample, roughly nine tenths were seen once. The study, taken as a whole, reports: Repertoires in all cases were sampled only once the peak T cell response had passed.

Comments on this clone: Its antigen is unidentified.

The specimen comprised peripheral blood, sampled 28 days after the second AZD1222 dose. The rearrangement joins TRBV3-1 (or the pseudogene TRBV3-2) to TRBJ2-7; D is possibly TRBD1 (5 bases). This receptor was taken from an adult who received the AZD1222 COVID-19 vaccine. The CDR3 loop is CASSPQTEISYEQYF. The CDR3 bases are TGTGCCAGCAGCCCCCAGACAGAAATTTCCTACGAGCAGTACTTC.